The clone carrying this TCR beta chain was observed once. A second PCR of roughly 7 to 11 cycles used a sample-barcoded 5' primer and a J-beta primer mix. Each of the cDNA molecules was tagged by a template-switch adaptor with 12 random nucleotides. TCRdb reanalysed the 5' RACE reads using MiXCR and keeps one entry per CDR3 protein. The sample contains about 580,000 distinct CDR3 sequences, around half of which appear only once. The germline CDR1 and CDR2 sequences are SGDLS and YYNGEE. CDR3 length equals 14 residues. V gave up 0 bases and J gave up 4 bases, with 10 bases separating them. This sample was included in a study of blood T cells in healthy people across ages.

The chain joins TRBV9 to TRBJ1-2; D call uncertain. Sequences were obtained from blood. This clonotype was sampled from an elderly man in good health. CDR3 loop: CASSVAVGSYGYTF. DNA for the CDR3: TGTGCCAGCAGCGTAGCTGTAGGGAGCTATGGCTACACCTTC.